The entry that follows covers one TCR beta chain sequence. The germline CDR1 and CDR2 sequences are SGHTA and FQGNSA. Trimming removed 0 bases from V and 5 bases from J; junction bases left unmatched: 10. This CDR3 region has 17 residues. The entry originates in a study of identical twins. TCRdb reanalysed the 5' RACE reads using MiXCR and keeps one entry per CDR3 protein. The profile shows around 1.7 million distinct CDR3 sequences, roughly 35% of them singletons. The sequenced material came from cord blood. This receptor was obtained from a newborn girl in good health. V is TRBV7-2 and J is TRBJ1-2, with 9 bases lining up with TRBD1. For the CDR3, the DNA is TGTGCCAGCAGCTTAGCACCCCTGACAGGGGGGATATATGGCTACACCTTC. It yields the protein CASSLAPLTGGIYGYTF.